Given below is one T cell receptor beta chain in context. The V segment lost 3 bases and the J segment 3 bases; nucleotides outside the gene matches: 8. The CDR3 totals 16 residues. The V gene's germline CDR1 is LNHDA and CDR2 SQIVND (reference sequence). The sample is drawn from a study of blood T cell repertoires in COVID-19. Per the authors' pipeline: How many nucleated cells were present was estimated from reference gene primer amplification. The repertoire was sequenced with immunoSEQ multiplex PCR; TCRdb's copy has only in-frame clones and lacks some. The DNA gave D and trimming, while V, J and clone size come from that table. Of about 120,000 clones detected, about 89% appear once; the ten largest clones hold 11%.

The receptor was isolated from a woman between 65 and 79 years old with COVID-19, enrolled during active disease. The sequenced sample was peripheral blood. V and J are TRBV19 and TRBJ2-1, with TRBD2 identical over 7 bases. CDR3 loop: CASSMGGTVYYNEQFF. The CDR3 DNA follows: TGTGCCAGTAGTATGGGGGGGACCGTCTACTACAATGAGCAGTTCTTC.